The clone carrying this T cell receptor (beta chain) showed up many times. The antigen is not known. The data were taken from a study of post-analysis software for immune sequencing data. Overall study findings and caveats: TRBV5-6, TRBV5-1 and TRBV20-1 belonged to a set of a handful of TRBV segments that were more frequent in patients than controls. Those with multiple sclerosis, the patient group, showed significantly lower normalized Chao1 diversity than controls.

Unique molecular identifiers featured in each of the TCR beta cDNA libraries. Each batch of 1 to 10 million T cells produced 500,000 to 550,000 cDNA molecules. TCRdb re-called the PCR reads with MiXCR, one entry per CDR3 protein. In the table there are just over 250,000 distinct CDR3 sequences, just over 35% of which are singletons. CDR3 length: 16 amino acids. The V segment lost 4 bases and the J segment 5 bases; nucleotides outside the gene matches: 9. CDR1 is MNHNS and CDR2 is SASEGT in the germline V gene. Source material: blood. This sequence originates from a girl between 5 and 17 years old with multiple sclerosis. The chain has TRBV6-1 and TRBJ2-1, with 9 nucleotides matching TRBD1. The DNA for the CDR3 is TGTGCCAGCAGTGTCGCGCGGACAGGGGTAAACAATGAGCAGTTCTTC. Its translation is CASSVARTGVNNEQFF.